These T cell receptor beta chains were read from a single sample in a study of blood T cell repertoires in COVID-19. Produced via immunoSEQ multiplex PCR; TCRdb's table is partial and in-frame only. The profile covers 200,000 to 300,000 clones, with 88% appearing a single time and roughly 2.3% taken by the ten largest. Sample: PBMCs or T cells enriched from blood (not recorded which). The receptors originated from a woman in her 40s with acute COVID-19. Both conserved end residues are part of each CDR3. D genes are given only for firm matches. A row's size may be missing; if present it is once, few, many or a size class.

j_call clone_size v_call d_call cdr3_nt cdr3_aa
TRBJ1-3 NA TRBV19 NA TGTGCCAGTAGTATCACCCTGAGTACAGGGACAATCTCTGGAAACACCATATATTTT CASSITLSTGTISGNTIYF
TRBJ1-6 few TRBV3-1/TRBV3-2 NA TGTGCCAGCAGCCCCAGAGGCGGGAGCTCCTATAATTCACCCCTCCACTTT CASSPRGGSSYNSPLHF
TRBJ1-1 few TRBV7-8 TRBD1 TGTGCCAGCAGCTCCGGGACAGGGGTACTCACTGAAGCTTTCTTT CASSSGTGVLTEAFF
TRBJ2-1 NA TRBV7-2 TRBD1 TGTGCCAGCAGCCAAGGACAGGGCACCTACAATGAGCAGTTCTTC CASSQGQGTYNEQFF
TRBJ2-2 NA TRBV7-9 NA TGTGCCAGCAGCTTAGCCCCAGGGGCCACCGGGGAGCTGTTTTTT CASSLAPGATGELFF
TRBJ2-2 NA TRBV4-1 TRBD2 TGCGCCAGCAGCCAAGATACTAGCGGGAGTGTTACCGGGGAGCTGTTTTTT CASSQDTSGSVTGELFF
TRBJ1-2 NA TRBV20-1 NA TGCAGTGCTAGTCCACCGGAGGGCTATGGCTACACCTTC CSASPPEGYGYTF
TRBJ1-4 few TRBV11-2 NA TGTGCCAGCAGCATCAGTGGCACTAATGAAAAACTGTTTTTT CASSISGTNEKLFF
TRBJ2-5 NA TRBV7-2 TRBD2 TGTGCCAGCAGCTTAGGAGGGACTAGCGGGCAAGAGACCCAGTACTTC CASSLGGTSGQETQYF
TRBJ1-5 NA TRBV10-3 NA TGTGCCATCAGTGAGCGCAGGGGAGACCGACGATTCAATCAGCCCCAGCATTTT CAISERRGDRRFNQPQHF
TRBJ2-3 few TRBV7-2 NA TGTGCCAGCAGCTTAGATGGGCCACTTGATACGCAGTATTTT CASSLDGPLDTQYF
TRBJ1-1 few TRBV3-1/TRBV3-2 TRBD1 TGTGCCAGCAACGACAGGGAACACACTGAAGCTTTCTTT CASNDREHTEAFF
TRBJ1-1 NA TRBV6-2/TRBV6-3 NA TGTGCCAGCAGTTATCTTCTCACTGAAGCTTTCTTT CASSYLLTEAFF
TRBJ1-4 NA TRBV6-5 TRBD1 TGTGCCAGCAGCCGGGACAGCTATGAAAAACTGTTTTTT CASSRDSYEKLFF
TRBJ2-5 NA TRBV7-9 TRBD2 TGTGCCAGCAGCTTAGCACTAGCGGGCGCCCCGGGAGAGACCCAGTACTTC CASSLALAGAPGETQYF
TRBJ1-1 NA TRBV6-2/TRBV6-3 NA TGTGCCAGCAGCCGAGGGGGCACTGAAGCTTTCTTT CASSRGGTEAFF
TRBJ2-3 NA TRBV5-1 NA TGCGCCAGCAGCTCTTCAGGGTGGGGGCGGACAGATACGCAGTATTTT CASSSSGWGRTDTQYF
TRBJ2-6 NA TRBV7-2 NA TGTGCCAGCAGTAAACCTACCCCGGGCTCTGGGGCCAACGTCCTGACTTTC CASSKPTPGSGANVLTF
TRBJ1-3 NA TRBV2 NA TGTGCCAGCAGTGAAGGTGGGGCCCAAGGAAACACCATATATTTT CASSEGGAQGNTIYF
TRBJ2-4 NA TRBV5-1 NA TGCGCCAGCAGCTACGGAGCGGGTTTGACAAACATTCAGTACTTC CASSYGAGLTNIQYF
TRBJ1-3 once TRBV30 TRBD1 TGTGCCTGGAGGCCAGGGGGTAGGTCTGGAAACACCATATATTTT CAWRPGGRSGNTIYF
TRBJ2-5 NA TRBV6-5 NA TGTGCCAGCAGTTACGCCCCAGGGTTCCAAGAGACCCAGTACTTC CASSYAPGFQETQYF